Below, 25 T cell receptor beta chains from the same sample are listed, as sequenced in a study of shared T cell receptors in the human thymus. The assay was immunoSEQ multiplex PCR, and TCRdb's table has in-frame clones only and misses some. The data contain over 350,000 clones, around 95% of them singletons. What was sequenced was thymocytes. These receptors were collected from a human donor.

This rearrangement joins TRBV9 to TRBJ2-2, with D possibly TRBD1 on 7 matching bases. The CDR3 consists of 17 residues. Germline V gives CDR1 SGDLS, CDR2 YYNGEE. V shed 0 bases and J shed 6 bases, with 18 bases lying between them. The CDR3 region is CASSVVPGGTVAGELFF. CDR3 nucleotides: TGTGCCAGCAGCGTAGTCCCAGGGGGGACCGTGGCCGGGGAGCTGTTTTTT. The variable domain in full, with the rest retrieved from reference TRBV9 and TRBJ2-2, is DSGVTQTPKHLITATGQRVTLRCSPRSGDLSVYWYQQSLDQGLQFLIQYYNGEERAKGNILERFSAQQFPDLHSELNLSSLELGDSALYFCASSVVPGGTVAGELFFGEGSRLTVL.

This clone was counted a single time. The V and J genes are TRBV28 and TRBJ2-7; 7 positions match TRBD2. The J segment lost 0 bases and the V segment lost 5 bases, leaving 1 base of the junction unmatched. CDR3 size: 13 residues. CDR1 is MDHEN and CDR2 is SYDVKM in the germline V gene. Here the CDR3 reads CASSREDSYEQYF. CDR3 bases: TGTGCCAGCAGTCGGGAGGACTCCTACGAGCAGTACTTC.

The rearrangement uses TRBV7-2 and TRBJ1-1; D call uncertain. There are 14 residues in the CDR3. Germline lookup yields CDR1 SGHTA and CDR2 FQGNSA. Trimming took off 0 bases at V and 1 base at J, with 6 bases between the two ends. The CDR3, as DNA: TGTGCCAGCAGCTTAGCCGACGGGAACACTGAAGCTTTCTTT. It codes for CASSLADGNTEAFF.

This clone was seen more than once but under ten times. V and J are TRBV28 and TRBJ1-2, with D possibly TRBD1 on 6 matching bases. The V end lost 5 bases, the J end lost 4 bases, and 8 bases lay between the germline ends. CDR1 and CDR2 from the germline V gene are MDHEN and SYDVKM. This CDR3 is 12 amino acids long. The CDR3, as DNA: TGTGCCAGCAGTAACAGGGCCTATGGCTACACCTTC. It encodes CASSNRAYGYTF.

The chain has TRBV28 and TRBJ2-7; weak D call: TRBD2 (6 bases). The V gene lost 2 bases and the J gene lost 3 bases, with 17 bases spanning the gap. From germline, CDR1 is MDHEN and CDR2 SYDVKM. The CDR3 has 16 amino acids. CDR3 sequence reads: CASSLRLGGVNYEQYF. CDR3 DNA sequence: TGTGCCAGCAGTTTAAGGCTTGGAGGGGTAAACTACGAGCAGTACTTC.

The chain joins TRBV10-1 to TRBJ1-1; D remains unclear. The CDR3 covers 13 residues. V was trimmed by 4 bases and J by 1 base, leaving 7 bases between them. Per germline, CDR1 WNHNN and CDR2 SYGVQD (reference sequence). CDR3 in amino acids: CASSAQPNTEAFF. CDR3 in DNA: TGCGCCAGCAGTGCACAGCCGAACACTGAAGCTTTCTTT.

The V call is TRBV28, the J call TRBJ2-1, with D hard to call. Trimming removed 7 bases from V and 11 bases from J, with 12 bases in between. The CDR3 is 11 residues long. Germline V CDR1 and CDR2: MDHEN, SYDVKM. The DNA for the CDR3 is TGTGCCAGCACCCTATGGGATCAGCAGTTCTTC. Amino acid sequence: CASTLWDQQFF.

This CDR3 is CASSLLSATGGVKNTEAFF. The CDR3 nucleotides are TGTGCCAGCAGTTTATTGTCGGCTACAGGAGGCGTTAAGAACACTGAAGCTTTCTTT. V usage is TRBV27 and J usage is TRBJ1-1; tentatively, D is TRBD1 (5 bases). The CDR3 extends over 19 amino acids. Trimming left V 1 base short and J 1 base short, with 22 bases between. From germline, CDR1 is MNHEY and CDR2 SMNVEV (reference sequence).

This rearrangement joins TRBV19 to TRBJ2-7, with TRBD1 as a possible D gene (5 bases). The CDR3 contains 12 residues. V was clipped by 5 bases and J by 4 bases, with 9 bases between them. Germline-derived CDR1 and CDR2 are LNHDA and SQIVND (reference sequence). For the CDR3, the DNA is TGTGCCAGTAGTGCGGACATTTACGAGCAGTACTTC. Amino acids: CASSADIYEQYF.

The genes are TRBV21-1 and TRBJ2-7; the DNA was not used to check the table's D call, TRBD1. TRBV21-1 has pseudogene status. The CDR3 has 11 amino acids. The CDR3 protein is CASSNRGEQYF. The CDR3 DNA reads TGTGCCAGCAGCAACAGGGGCGAGCAGTACTTC.

V gene TRBV5-6 combines with J gene TRBJ2-7; the D gene could be TRBD1 or TRBD2 (6 bases each). The germline V gene has CDR1 SGHDT and CDR2 YYEEEE. Trimming took 5 bases from V and 0 from J, leaving 24 bases between them. CDR3 length equals 18 residues. The CDR3 DNA follows: TGTGCCAGCAGTCCTCCTTGGGCATGGGGGGCTCCCTCCTACGAGCAGTACTTC. Its translation is CASSPPWAWGAPSYEQYF.

The rearrangement links TRBV2 to TRBJ2-5; TRBD1 or TRBD2 may be the D gene (5 bases each). Trimming stripped 3 bases from V and 2 bases from J, with 19 bases between. Germline V gene data show CDR1 as SNHLY and CDR2 as FYNNEI. The CDR3 spans 17 residues. CDR3 region: CASSEYRDRATQETQYF. CDR3 in DNA: TGTGCCAGCAGTGAGTACCGGGACCGAGCTACACAAGAGACCCAGTACTTC.

The chain combines TRBV9 with TRBJ1-2; D remains unclear. CDR1 is SGDLS, CDR2 YYNGEE, per germline. Trimming stripped 4 bases from V and 4 bases from J, with 8 bases between. The CDR3 has 12 amino acids. CDR3 loop: CASSPTFYGYTF. CDR3 coding DNA: TGTGCCAGCAGCCCTACGTTCTATGGCTACACCTTC.

The chain couples TRBV18 to TRBJ2-3; 10 bases are a match to TRBD2. With 0 bases clipped from V and 6 bases from J, the junction kept 6 bases outside the gene matches. Per the germline V gene, CDR1 is KGHSH and CDR2 is LQKENI. The CDR3 has 16 residues. The CDR3 spells CASSPPRTSGRDTQYF. CDR3 nucleotides: TGTGCCAGCTCACCACCGCGGACTAGCGGTAGGGATACGCAGTATTTT. Looking up the rest from reference TRBV18 and TRBJ2-3 gives the full variable domain: NAGVMQNPRHLVRRRGQEARLRCSPMKGHSHVYWYRQLPEEGLKFMVYLQKENIIDESGMPKERFSAEFPKEGPSILRIQQVVRGDSAAYFCASSPPRTSGRDTQYFGPGTRLTVL.

In its sample, this clone was seen once. This chain links TRBV25-1 with TRBJ2-7, with 7 bases identical to TRBD1. The CDR3 is 13 amino acids. CDR1 and CDR2 from the germline V gene are MGHDK and SYGVNS. CDR3 sequence reads: CASSDSGTDPELV. CDR3 nucleotide sequence: TGTGCCAGCAGTGACTCGGGGACAGACCCTGAGCTAGTC.

This CDR3 is CASSWGMNTEAFF. CDR3 DNA: TGTGCCAGCAGTTGGGGAATGAACACTGAAGCTTTCTTT. V gene TRBV28 combines with J gene TRBJ1-1; D is undetermined. The CDR3 totals 13 residues. The V end lost 4 bases, the J end lost 0 bases, and 6 bases lay between the germline ends. Per the germline V gene, CDR1 is MDHEN and CDR2 is SYDVKM. The full variable domain, completed using reference TRBV28 and TRBJ1-1, is DVKVTQSSRYLVKRTGEKVFLECVQDMDHENMFWYRQDPGLGLRLIYFSYDVKMKEKGDIPEGYSVSREKKERFSLILESASTNQTSMYLCASSWGMNTEAFFGQGTRLTVV.

The J gene is TRBJ2-3, the V gene TRBV27, with a possible D match to TRBD1 (6 bases). The V and J ends lost 4 bases and 4 bases respectively, with 18 bases between them. The CDR3 runs 16 residues. Germline CDR1 and CDR2: MNHEY and SMNVEV (reference sequence). Here the CDR3 reads CASSSTGIWGSDTQYF. CDR3 sequence (DNA): TGTGCCAGCAGTTCAACAGGGATATGGGGATCAGATACGCAGTATTTT.

This sequence joins TRBV30 and TRBJ2-2; the match to TRBD2 covers 7 bases. CDR3 length: 16 amino acids. CDR1 is GTSNPN and CDR2 is SVGIG in the germline V gene (reference sequence). V trimming: 0 bases; J trimming: 5 bases; junction bases outside the gene matches: 9. The CDR3 region is CAWSVAPGAGTGELFF. The DNA of the CDR3 is TGTGCCTGGAGTGTGGCCCCGGGAGCGGGAACCGGGGAGCTGTTTTTT.

This clone was found once. V usage is TRBV27 and J usage is TRBJ1-5; the D gene is possibly TRBD1 (6 bases). The length of the CDR3 is 13 residues. Trimming left V 2 bases short and J 6 bases short, with 8 bases between. Germline V gene sequence: CDR1 MNHEY, CDR2 SMNVEV (reference sequence). For the CDR3, the DNA is TGTGCCAGCAGTTTAATGGGGGCTCAGCCCCAGCATTTT. Residues: CASSLMGAQPQHF.

A single count supports this clone. The chain recombines TRBV4-2 with TRBJ2-1, with 12 bases aligning to TRBD2. The ends lost 4 bases at V and 0 bases at J; junction bases unmatched: 16. Germline V gene lookup returns CDR1 LGHNA and CDR2 YNFKEQ. CDR3 length equals 21 residues. The CDR3 is CASSPGGGLAGGPSSYNEQFF. The CDR3 DNA follows: TGTGCCAGCAGCCCCGGGGGAGGGCTAGCGGGAGGGCCATCCTCCTACAATGAGCAGTTCTTC.

The CDR3, as DNA: TGTGCCAGCAGCCAAGAGGGGGCGCGGGCTACAGATACGCAGTATTTT. Protein sequence: CASSQEGARATDTQYF. The chain joins TRBV14 to TRBJ2-3; TRBD1 is a possible D gene (6 bases). Trimming left V 0 bases short and J 3 bases short, with 13 bases between. This CDR3 spans 16 amino acids. Germline V CDR1 and CDR2: SGHDN, FVKESK.

The CDR3 sequence: CASRRDLGETDTQYF. CDR3 DNA sequence: TGTGCCAGCAGGAGGGACCTTGGGGAGACAGATACGCAGTATTTT. V is TRBV4-2 and J is TRBJ2-3; D is possibly TRBD1 or TRBD2 (5 bases each). This CDR3 spans 15 amino acids. In germline, CDR1 is LGHNA, CDR2 YNFKEQ. V was pared by 6 bases and J by 3 bases, with 16 bases between.

The V and J genes are TRBV28 and TRBJ2-7; no reliable D call. There are 11 residues in the CDR3. Germline CDR1 reads MDHEN; CDR2 reads SYDVKM. Trimming stripped 8 bases from V and 5 bases from J, with 10 bases between. The CDR3 sequence is CASGVQDEQYF. CDR3 nucleotides: TGTGCCAGCGGGGTCCAAGACGAGCAGTACTTC.

The chain recombines TRBV7-6 with TRBJ2-7; 9 positions agree with TRBD2. Germline loops: CDR1 SGHVS, CDR2 FNYEAQ. There are 16 residues in the CDR3. After removal of 3 bases from V and 5 bases from J, the junction contained 11 bases not matched to a gene. For the CDR3, the DNA is TGTGCCAGCAGCTTGGGCGGGGGGGCCAGCATCGACGAGCAGTACTTC. Residues: CASSLGGGASIDEQYF.

This chain uses TRBV14 with TRBJ2-1, with 7 positions matching TRBD2. Unmatched junction bases numbered 6, after V lost 0 bases and J lost 7 bases. CDR3 length: 15 residues. Germline-derived CDR1 and CDR2 are SGHDN and FVKESK. The CDR3 spells CASSQDERDRNEQFF. The CDR3 bases are TGTGCCAGCAGCCAAGATGAGCGGGATCGGAATGAGCAGTTCTTC.